This TCR beta chain was captured in a study of T cell clonality in common variable immunodeficiency. Notes on the study in general: In common variable immunodeficiency, TCR beta chains reportedly carried fewer deletions and N-nucleotide insertions.

This clone appeared many times. What it binds is not known. The read halts 3 residues ahead of the CDR3 end, with the missing end drawn from the germline J gene. Caucasian heritage predominated among both patients and controls. Control and CVID samples contributed equal amounts of genomic DNA. TCRdb keeps only in-frame clones here, not all; method: immunoSEQ multiplex PCR. Listed for the sample are about 40,000 clones, none seen a single time. This CDR3 has 12 amino acids. Trimming shortened V by 5 bases and J by 5 bases, and 10 bases separated the two germline ends. The V gene's germline CDR1 is SEHNR and CDR2 FQNEAQ (reference sequence).

This TCR came from a person between 18 and 75 years old in good health. Material for sequencing was peripheral blood mononuclear cells. J is TRBJ2-7 and V is TRBV7-9; possible D gene TRBD2, 5 bases. The CDR3 bases that were read are TGTGCCAGCAGCGAGGGTTTCCACGAG. This encodes CASSEGFHE. The CDR3 in full is CASSEGFHEQYF.